This T cell receptor beta chain was sequenced for a study of identical twins. V trimming: 5 bases; J trimming: 9 bases; junction bases outside the gene matches: 7. CDR1 is KGHDR, CDR2 SFDVKD, per germline. This CDR3 has 15 residues. In this sample, this clonotype turned up a few times. Template switching added a universal primer site, and cDNA bore unique molecular identifiers. TCRdb used MiXCR to reprocess the 5' RACE reads, holding one entry per CDR3 protein. The sample records 200,000 to 300,000 distinct CDR3 sequences, over 9.5% being singletons. This clonotype was obtained from a man aged 45-60 years in good health. The chain has TRBV24-1 and TRBJ2-1; 12 bases are a match to TRBD2. Sample: memory T cells sorted from blood. The CDR3 loop reads CATSAPSGGASEQFF. CDR3 DNA: TGTGCCACCAGTGCCCCTAGCGGGGGGGCCAGTGAGCAGTTCTTC.